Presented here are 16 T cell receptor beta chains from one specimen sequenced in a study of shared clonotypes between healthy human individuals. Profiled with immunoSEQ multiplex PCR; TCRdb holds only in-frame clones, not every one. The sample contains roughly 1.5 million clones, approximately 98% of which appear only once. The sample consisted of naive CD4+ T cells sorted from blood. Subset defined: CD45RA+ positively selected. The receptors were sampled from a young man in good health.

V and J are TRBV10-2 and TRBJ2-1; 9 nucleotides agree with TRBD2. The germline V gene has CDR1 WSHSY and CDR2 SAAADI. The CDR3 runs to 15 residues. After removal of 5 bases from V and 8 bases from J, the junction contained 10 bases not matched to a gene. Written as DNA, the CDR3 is TGCGCCAGCAGTACCCCGGGACTAGCAGAGGATGAGCAGTTCTTC. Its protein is CASSTPGLAEDEQFF.

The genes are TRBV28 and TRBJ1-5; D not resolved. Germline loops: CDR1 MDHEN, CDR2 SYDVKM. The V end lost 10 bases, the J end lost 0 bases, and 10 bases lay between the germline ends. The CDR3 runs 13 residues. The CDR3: CATRVNSNQPQHF. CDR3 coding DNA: TGTGCCACCCGAGTCAATAGCAATCAGCCCCAGCATTTT.

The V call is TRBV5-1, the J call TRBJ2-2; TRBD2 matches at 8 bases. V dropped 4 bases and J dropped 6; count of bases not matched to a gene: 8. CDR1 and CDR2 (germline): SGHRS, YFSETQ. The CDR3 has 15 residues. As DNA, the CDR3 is TGCGCCAGCAGCCAACCCCCGGGGGGGTCCGGGGAGCTGTTTTTT. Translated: CASSQPPGGSGELFF.

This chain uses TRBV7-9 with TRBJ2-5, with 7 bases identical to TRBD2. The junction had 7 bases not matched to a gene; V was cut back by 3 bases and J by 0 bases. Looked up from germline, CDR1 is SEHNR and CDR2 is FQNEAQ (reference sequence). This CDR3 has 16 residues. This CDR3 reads CASSLTSGKNQETQYF. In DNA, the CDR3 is TGTGCCAGCAGCTTGACGAGCGGGAAAAACCAAGAGACCCAGTACTTC.

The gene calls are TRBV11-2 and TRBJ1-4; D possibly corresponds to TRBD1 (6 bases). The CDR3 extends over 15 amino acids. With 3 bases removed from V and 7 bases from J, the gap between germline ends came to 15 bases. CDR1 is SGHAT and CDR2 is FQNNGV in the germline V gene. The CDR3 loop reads CASSFGRGLSEKLFF. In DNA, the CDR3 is TGTGCCAGCAGCTTCGGGCGGGGGCTCAGTGAAAAACTGTTTTTT.

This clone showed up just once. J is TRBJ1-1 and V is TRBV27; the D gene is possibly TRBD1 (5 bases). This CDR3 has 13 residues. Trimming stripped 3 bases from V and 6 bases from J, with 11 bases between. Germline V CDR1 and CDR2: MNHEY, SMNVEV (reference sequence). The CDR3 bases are TGTGCCAGCAGTTTCAGGGTTGGGGCTGAAGCTTTCTTT. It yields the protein CASSFRVGAEAFF.

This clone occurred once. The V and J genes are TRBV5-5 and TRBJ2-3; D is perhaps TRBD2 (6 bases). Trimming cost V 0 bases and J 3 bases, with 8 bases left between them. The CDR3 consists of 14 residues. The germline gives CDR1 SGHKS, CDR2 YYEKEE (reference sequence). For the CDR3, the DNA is TGTGCCAGCAGCTTGGGCGGAGGGACAGATACGCAGTATTTT. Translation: CASSLGGGTDTQYF. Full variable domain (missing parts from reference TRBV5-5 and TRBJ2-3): DAGVTQSPTHLIKTRGQQVTLRCSPISGHKSVSWYQQVLGQGPQFIFQYYEKEERGRGNFPDRFSARQFPNYSSELNVNALLLGDSALYLCASSLGGGTDTQYFGPGTRLTVL.

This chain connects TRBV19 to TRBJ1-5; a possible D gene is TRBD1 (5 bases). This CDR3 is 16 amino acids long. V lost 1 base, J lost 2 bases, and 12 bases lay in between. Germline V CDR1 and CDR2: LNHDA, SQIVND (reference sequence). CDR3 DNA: TGTGCCAGTAGTATAGGTGGGGGTTTCGGCAATCAGCCCCAGCATTTT. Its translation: CASSIGGGFGNQPQHF.

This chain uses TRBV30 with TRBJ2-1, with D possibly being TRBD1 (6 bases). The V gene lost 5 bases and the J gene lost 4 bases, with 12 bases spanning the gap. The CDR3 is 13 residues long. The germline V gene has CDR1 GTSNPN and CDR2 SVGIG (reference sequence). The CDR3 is CAWETGLYNEQFF. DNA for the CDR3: TGTGCCTGGGAGACAGGTCTTTACAATGAGCAGTTCTTC.

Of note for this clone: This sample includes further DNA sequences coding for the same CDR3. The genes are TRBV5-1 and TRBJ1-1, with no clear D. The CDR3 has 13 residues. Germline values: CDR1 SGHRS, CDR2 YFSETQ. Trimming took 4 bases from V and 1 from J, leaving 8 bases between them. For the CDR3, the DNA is TGCGCCAGCAGCAATCAGGAGAACACTGAAGCTTTCTTT. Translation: CASSNQENTEAFF.

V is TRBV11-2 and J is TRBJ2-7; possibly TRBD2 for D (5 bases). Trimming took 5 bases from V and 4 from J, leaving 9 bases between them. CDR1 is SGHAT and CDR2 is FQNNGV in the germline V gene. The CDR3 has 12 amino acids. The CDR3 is CASSGGLYEQYF. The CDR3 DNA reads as TGTGCCAGCAGCGGTGGACTTTACGAGCAGTACTTC.

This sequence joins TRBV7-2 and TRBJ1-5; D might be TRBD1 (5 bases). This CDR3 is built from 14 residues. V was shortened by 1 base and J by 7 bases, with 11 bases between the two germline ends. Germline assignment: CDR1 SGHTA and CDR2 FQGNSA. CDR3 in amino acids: CASSLDPGTQPQHF. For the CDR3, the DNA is TGTGCCAGCAGCTTAGATCCGGGGACCCAGCCCCAGCATTTT.

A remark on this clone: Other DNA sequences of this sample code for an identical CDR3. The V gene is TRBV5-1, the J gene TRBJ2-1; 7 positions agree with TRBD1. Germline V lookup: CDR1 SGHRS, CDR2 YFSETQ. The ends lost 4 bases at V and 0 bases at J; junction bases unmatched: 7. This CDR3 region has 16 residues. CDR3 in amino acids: CASSLGQRSSYNEQFF. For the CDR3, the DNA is TGCGCCAGCAGCCTGGGACAGAGGAGCTCCTACAATGAGCAGTTCTTC.

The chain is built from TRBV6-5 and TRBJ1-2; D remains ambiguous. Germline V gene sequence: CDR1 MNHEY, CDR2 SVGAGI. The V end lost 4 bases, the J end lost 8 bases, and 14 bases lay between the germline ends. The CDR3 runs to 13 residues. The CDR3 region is CASSLRPMGGYTF. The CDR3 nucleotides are TGTGCCAGCAGTTTAAGGCCTATGGGGGGCTACACCTTC.

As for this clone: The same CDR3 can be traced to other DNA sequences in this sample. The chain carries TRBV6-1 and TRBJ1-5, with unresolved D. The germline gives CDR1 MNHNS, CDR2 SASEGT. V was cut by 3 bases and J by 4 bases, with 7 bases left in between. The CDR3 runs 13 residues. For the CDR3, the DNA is TGTGCCAGCAGTGAGGTCGGAAATCAGCCCCAGCATTTT. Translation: CASSEVGNQPQHF.

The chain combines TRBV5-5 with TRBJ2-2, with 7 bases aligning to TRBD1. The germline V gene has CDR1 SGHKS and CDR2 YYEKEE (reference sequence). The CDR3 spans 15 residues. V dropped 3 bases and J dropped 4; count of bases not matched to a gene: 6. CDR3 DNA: TGTGCCAGCAGCTCCGACAGGGCCGCCACCGGGGAGCTGTTTTTT. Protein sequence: CASSSDRAATGELFF.